One and the same sample provided the 12 T cell receptor beta chains below, sequenced in a study of cytomegalovirus exposure and HLA in healthy donors. This PCR relied on a set of 60 Vbeta primers and 13 Jbeta primers. The assay was immunoSEQ multiplex PCR, and TCRdb's table has in-frame clones only and misses some. The data contain about 130,000 clones, 80% of them singletons. The sequenced sample was PBMCs. These receptors were obtained from a man younger than 40 in good health and CMV-seropositive.

The chain couples TRBV10-2 to TRBJ1-4; 8 positions match TRBD1. Germline V gene lookup returns CDR1 WSHSY and CDR2 SAAADI. The CDR3 is made up of 13 amino acids. J gave up 4 bases and V 8 bases, and 3 bases lay outside the gene matches. CDR3: CASWTGSNEKLFF. In DNA, the CDR3 is TGCGCCAGCTGGACAGGGAGTAATGAAAAACTGTTTTTT.

In this sample, this clone turned up once. The chain employs TRBV9 and TRBJ2-7; D perhaps matches TRBD2 (7 bases). The CDR3 loop spans 13 amino acids. V dropped 5 bases and J dropped 3 bases, with 12 bases sitting between them. The germline CDR1 and CDR2 sequences are SGDLS and YYNGEE. DNA for the CDR3: TGTGCCAGCAGAGGGGGGGAGGGCTACGAGCAGTACTTC. It encodes CASRGGEGYEQYF.

This chain links TRBV10-2 with TRBJ2-1, with D perhaps matching TRBD1 (6 bases). Trimming took off 5 bases at V and 0 bases at J, with 11 bases between the two ends. The V gene's germline CDR1 is WSHSY and CDR2 SAAADI. CDR3 length: 15 residues. The CDR3 here is CASSLQGSSYNEQFF. For the CDR3, the DNA is TGCGCCAGCAGTCTTCAGGGGAGCTCCTACAATGAGCAGTTCTTC.

The chain is built from TRBV19 and TRBJ2-1, with D perhaps matching TRBD2 (5 bases). This CDR3 is 12 amino acids long. Germline values: CDR1 LNHDA, CDR2 SQIVND (reference sequence). Between the trimmed V and J ends, which lost 5 bases and 12 bases, there was a span of 14 bases. The CDR3 sequence: CASSPPPGSQFF. CDR3 coding DNA: TGTGCCAGTAGTCCCCCCCCGGGATCGCAGTTCTTC.

V is TRBV9 and J is TRBJ2-2; tentative D call: TRBD2 (5 bases). This CDR3 region has 12 residues. V lost 4 bases and J lost 7, with 8 bases in between. The germline V gene encodes CDR1 SGDLS and CDR2 YYNGEE. CDR3 amino acids: CASSRGLGELFF. The CDR3 nucleotides are TGTGCCAGCAGCAGAGGGCTCGGGGAGCTGTTTTTT.

In its sample, this clone was seen a few times. The chain combines TRBV5-1 with TRBJ2-1; D is possibly TRBD2 (6 bases). The V end was cut by 0 bases, the J end by 4 bases, with 17 bases between. The CDR3 loop spans 17 amino acids. Germline CDR1 reads SGHRS; CDR2 reads YFSETQ. For the CDR3, the DNA is TGCGCCAGCAGCTTGGAAAGAGGCAGGGACTTTTACAATGAGCAGTTCTTC. It encodes CASSLERGRDFYNEQFF.

The chain is built from TRBV2 and TRBJ2-1; D ambiguous. The CDR3 has 14 residues. Trimming removed 2 bases at V and 6 bases at J, with 11 bases between. CDR1 and CDR2 from the germline V gene are SNHLY and FYNNEI. The CDR3 loop reads CASSERLAGNEQFF. CDR3 coding DNA: TGTGCCAGCAGTGAAAGGTTAGCTGGCAATGAGCAGTTCTTC.

This clone was picked up one time. This rearrangement joins TRBV7-2 to TRBJ1-5, with 9 bases that match TRBD1. Germline CDR1 and CDR2: SGHTA and FQGNSA. CDR3 length equals 15 residues. The J segment lost 4 bases and the V segment lost 5 bases, leaving 6 bases of the junction unmatched. The CDR3 is CASSPGQGVNQPQHF. Here the CDR3 DNA reads TGTGCCAGCAGCCCGGGACAGGGAGTTAATCAGCCCCAGCATTTT.

The chain combines TRBV19 with TRBJ1-3; D is ambiguous. The CDR3 runs 13 residues. The V gene's germline CDR1 is LNHDA and CDR2 SQIVND (reference sequence). V gave up 5 bases and J gave up 7 bases, with 12 bases separating them. This chain's CDR3 is CASSQSPGNTIYF. CDR3 nucleotides: TGTGCCAGTAGTCAGTCCCCGGGTAACACCATATATTTT.

The chain couples TRBV29-1 to TRBJ2-1; perhaps TRBD2 as D (7 bases). Trimming left V 7 bases short and J 8 bases short, with 15 bases between. The CDR3 spans 12 residues. Germline-derived CDR1 and CDR2 are SQVTM and ANQGSEA. CDR3 loop: CSELRGADEQFF. The CDR3 nucleotides are TGCAGCGAACTCCGGGGGGCCGATGAGCAGTTCTTC.

This sequence joins TRBV27 and TRBJ1-2; 11 bases fit TRBD1. This CDR3 comprises 14 residues. V shed 4 bases, J shed 4 bases, and the junction held 2 bases outside the gene matches. Per the germline V gene, CDR1 is MNHEY and CDR2 is SMNVEV (reference sequence). The CDR3 DNA follows: TGTGCCAGCAGTTATGGACAGGGGGCCTATGGCTACACCTTC. Protein: CASSYGQGAYGYTF.

Regarding this clone: At one boundary the junction diverges from the germline segment, which might be a read error. The chain combines TRBV5-1 with TRBJ1-1; 11 bases map to TRBD1. Germline loops: CDR1 SGHRS, CDR2 YFSETQ. The length of the CDR3 is 14 residues. This chain's CDR3 is CASSPKDRGPGRPF. In DNA form, the CDR3 reads TGCGCCAGCAGCCCTAAGGACAGGGGGCCAGGTCGACCCTTT.